This is a list of T cell receptor beta chains from one sample in a study of T-cell reconstitution after alpha-beta-depleted transplantation in children. Using its own MiXCR run on the PCR reads, TCRdb lists one record per CDR3 protein. Of about 8,300 distinct CDR3 sequences in the sample, approximately 16% were seen once. Sequenced material: PBMCs, mostly from graft donor cells, taken 60 days after TCRalphabeta/CD19-depleted stem cell transplant. The receptors were gathered from a girl under two years old who had a stem cell transplant for combined immunodeficiency, so the T cells may come from the graft donor. Each CDR3 is given with its conserved first and last residue. A D gene is named only where the DNA matches it firmly. Clone size is not always given. Where it is, it says once, few, many or a class for expanded clones.

j_call clone_size d_call v_call cdr3_aa cdr3_nt
TRBJ2-3 . . TRBV7-2 CASSSREADTQYF TGTGCCAGCAGCTCCCGAGAGGCAGATACGCAGTATTTT
TRBJ2-7 many TRBD1 TRBV20-1 CSAGQGMLSYEQYF TGCAGTGCTGGACAGGGGATGTTGTCCTACGAGCAGTACTTC
TRBJ1-4 . TRBD1 TRBV12-3/TRBV12-4 CASSPGQVDEKLFF TGTGCCAGCAGCCCCGGACAGGTTGATGAAAAACTGTTTTTT
TRBJ1-4 many TRBD1 TRBV30 CAWSRQGAREKLFF TGTGCCTGGAGTCGTCAGGGGGCACGGGAAAAACTGTTTTTT
TRBJ2-7 few TRBD1 TRBV7-2 CASSLDRGGRAYF TGTGCCAGCAGCTTAGACAGGGGCGGTCGGGCGTACTTC
TRBJ2-6 few . TRBV20-1 CSARQAFGSGANVLTF TGCAGTGCTAGACAGGCCTTTGGGTCTGGGGCCAACGTCCTGACTTTC
TRBJ1-5 . . TRBV10-3 CAISEGNQPQHF TGTGCCATCAGTGAGGGGAATCAGCCCCAGCATTTT
TRBJ2-5 . . TRBV11-2 CASCREETQYF TGTGCCAGCTGCAGGGAAGAGACCCAGTACTTC
TRBJ2-7 . TRBD1 TRBV30 CAWSKGQGGNYEQYF TGTGCCTGGAGTAAGGGACAGGGAGGCAACTACGAGCAGTACTTC
TRBJ1-4 . . TRBV10-3 CATRGATNEKLFF TGTGCCACCAGGGGAGCAACTAATGAAAAACTGTTTTTT